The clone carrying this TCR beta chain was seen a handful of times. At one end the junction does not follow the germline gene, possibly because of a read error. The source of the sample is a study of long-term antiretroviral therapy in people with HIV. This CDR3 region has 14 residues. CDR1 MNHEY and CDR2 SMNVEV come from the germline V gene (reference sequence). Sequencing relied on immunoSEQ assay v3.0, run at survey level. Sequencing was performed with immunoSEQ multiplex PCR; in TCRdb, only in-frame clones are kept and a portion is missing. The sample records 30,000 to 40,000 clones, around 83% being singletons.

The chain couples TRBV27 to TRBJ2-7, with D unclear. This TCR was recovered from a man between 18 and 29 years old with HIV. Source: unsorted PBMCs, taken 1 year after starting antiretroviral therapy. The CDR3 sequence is CASSFQSLHYGQYF. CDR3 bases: TGTGCCAGCAGCTTTCAGTCGCTCCACTACGGGCAGTACTTC.